Shown below are 9 T cell receptor beta chains from a single sample sequenced in a study of beta chain features in type 1 diabetes. Their specific antigens are unknown. Study-level findings and limits: Shorter TCRB CDR3s, moderately but significantly so, were found in Type 1 diabetes patients in all four CD4+ subsets.

Reverse transcribing all isolated RNA meant expressed TCRB transcripts were sequenced. Data came from immunoSEQ multiplex PCR; TCRdb stores just in-frame clones and leaves some out. The table shows about 260,000 clones, with about 20% occurring only once. What was sequenced was naive CD4+ T cells from blood. The receptors shown here come from a woman in her forties with type 1 diabetes.

This clone was recorded once. J is TRBJ2-3 and V is TRBV11-3, with TRBD2 matching over 13 bases. The CDR3 totals 16 residues. V shed 4 bases and J 2 bases; nucleotides not matched to a gene: 3. CDR1 is SGHNT and CDR2 is YENEEA in the germline V gene. CDR3 sequence: CASSSGLAGLTDTQYF. In DNA form, the CDR3 reads TGTGCCAGCAGCTCGGGACTAGCGGGACTCACAGATACGCAGTATTTT.

This clone has more than one count but fewer than ten. The gene calls are TRBV9 and TRBJ1-3, with no clear D. CDR3 length equals 15 residues. Germline CDR1 and CDR2: SGDLS and YYNGEE. V shed 7 bases and J shed 4 bases, with 18 bases lying between them. Here the CDR3 reads CASSAGRTRGNTIYF. CDR3 DNA sequence: TGTGCCAGCTCAGCGGGCCGTACCCGGGGAAACACCATATATTTT.

There are a few counts of this clone. This chain links TRBV23-1 with TRBJ2-1; 7 bases fit TRBD1. TRBV23-1 is an ORF, with its function uncertain. The trim removed 0 bases at V and 6 bases at J, leaving 11 bases unmatched. The CDR3 has 17 residues. The CDR3: CASSQSAPRGRCNEQFF. Written as DNA, the CDR3 is TGCGCCAGCAGTCAATCGGCCCCGAGGGGGCGCTGCAATGAGCAGTTCTTC.

J is TRBJ2-2 and V is TRBV6-5, with D possibly TRBD1 on 6 matching bases. Trimming removed 4 bases from V and 3 bases from J, with 15 bases in between. Germline V lookup: CDR1 MNHEY, CDR2 SVGAGI. The CDR3 has 16 residues. CDR3 sequence reads: CASSSPGQTDTGELFF. The CDR3 nucleotides read TGTGCCAGCAGTTCCCCAGGACAGACGGACACCGGGGAGCTGTTTTTT.

This clone was detected only a few times. J is TRBJ1-6 and V is TRBV7-2; 7 nucleotides match TRBD1. With 1 base clipped from V and 12 bases from J, the junction kept 6 bases outside the gene matches. The CDR3 is 14 amino acids. Looked up from germline, CDR1 is SGHTA and CDR2 is FQGNSA. The CDR3 here is CASSLGLQGLPLHF. As DNA, the CDR3 is TGTGCCAGCAGCTTAGGCCTACAGGGGTTACCCCTCCACTTT.

Only a few counts were recorded for this clone. The chain uses TRBV6-1 and TRBJ2-1, with 11 bases matching TRBD1. The germline CDR1 and CDR2 sequences are MNHNS and SASEGT. The CDR3 is 15 amino acids. After removal of 4 bases from V and 8 bases from J, the junction contained 7 bases not matched to a gene. Here the CDR3 reads CASSAEDRGLDEQFF. The CDR3 region has the DNA TGTGCCAGCAGTGCAGAGGACAGGGGGCTCGATGAGCAGTTCTTC.

This clone turned up a few times. The chain joins TRBV11-1 to TRBJ2-2; TRBD2 aligns across 7 bases. The V gene's germline CDR1 is SGHAT and CDR2 FQDESV (reference sequence). The J segment lost 1 base and the V segment lost 5 bases, leaving 10 bases of the junction unmatched. The CDR3 is 17 residues long. This CDR3 is CASSPQPGLENTGELFF. The CDR3 DNA reads as TGTGCCAGCAGCCCTCAACCCGGACTAGAGAACACCGGGGAGCTGTTTTTT.

There are a few counts of this clone. The chain uses TRBV4-3 and TRBJ2-7; no firm D call. Germline V lookup: CDR1 LGHNA, CDR2 YSLEER. Trimming shortened V by 0 bases and J by 2 bases, and 14 bases separated the two germline ends. The CDR3 is 16 residues long. CDR3 nucleotide sequence: TGCGCCAGCAGCCAAGACCCGCGGCGCACGACCTACGAGCAGTACTTC. Translating gives CASSQDPRRTTYEQYF.

The chain combines TRBV4-3 with TRBJ1-5; TRBD1 agrees at 8 bases. CDR1 LGHNA and CDR2 YSLEER come from the germline V gene. This CDR3 spans 14 amino acids. The junction had 6 bases not matched to a gene; V was cut back by 4 bases and J by 7 bases. The CDR3 bases are TGCGCCAGCAGCCCGGACAGGGCAGAGCAGCCCCAGCATTTT. Its translation: CASSPDRAEQPQHF.